Sequencing of this T cell receptor (beta chain) was carried out in a study of blood T cells in healthy people across ages. Turning to the study itself: With template switching, about one barcoded beta molecule was captured per two T cells.

A sample-barcoded 5' primer and a J-beta primer mix were used in a second PCR of roughly 6 to 11 cycles. A template-switch adaptor containing 12 random nucleotides labeled each cDNA molecule. One entry per CDR3 protein results from TCRdb running MiXCR on the 5' RACE reads. The table includes about 1.6 million distinct CDR3 sequences, about 35% detected once. There are a few counts of this clonotype. Samples each yielded at least 6 micrograms of total RNA. Germline CDR1 DFQATT, CDR2 SNEGSKA (reference sequence). V shed 0 bases, J shed 0 bases, and the junction held 11 bases outside the gene matches. This CDR3 is 18 amino acids long.

The clonotype comes from a woman in her twenties or thirties in good health. The chain is built from TRBV20-1 and TRBJ1-1; 9 nucleotides agree with TRBD1. The sample comprised blood. The CDR3 region is CSARELGSGTGMNTEAFF. The CDR3 DNA is TGCAGTGCTAGAGAATTGGGGTCCGGGACAGGGATGAACACTGAAGCTTTCTTT.